This T cell receptor beta chain was found in a study of CXCR3-negative and CXCR3-positive naive CD8 T cells. Looking at the study overall: Roughly 140 million TRB reads in total, about 1.5 +/- 0.3 million per library.

Remarks on this clonotype: Its antigen is still unknown.

CDR3 length: 17 residues. Germline V gives CDR1 SQVTM, CDR2 ANQGSEA. Every subset of CD8+ T cells was sorted in triplicate at approximately 300,000 cells each. The libraries of TRB cDNA were prepared using 5' RACE with UMI labels. TCRdb re-called the 5' RACE reads, yielding one record per CDR3 amino acid sequence without DNA. In all, the sample yields fewer than 140,000 distinct CDR3 sequences. General observations from the study: CXCR3-positive naive cells had TRB CDR3s that were more hydrophobic than CXCR3-negative naive cells had. Each naive subset displayed comparably high diversity, whereas memory CD8+ cells displayed much lower diversity.

The material sequenced was naive CXCR3+ CD8+ T cells from blood. Subset here: CD45RO-CCR7+CD27+CD95- naive CD8+ T cells expressing CXCR3 (TNR3+). This clonotype was obtained from a human donor in good health. Some clones in this sample may be carry-over from other donors' samples. This rearrangement joins TRBV29-1 to TRBJ2-2; TCRdb's assignment of TRBD2 cannot be checked, as there is no DNA. The CDR3 protein is CSVFGLAGHYGTGELFF.